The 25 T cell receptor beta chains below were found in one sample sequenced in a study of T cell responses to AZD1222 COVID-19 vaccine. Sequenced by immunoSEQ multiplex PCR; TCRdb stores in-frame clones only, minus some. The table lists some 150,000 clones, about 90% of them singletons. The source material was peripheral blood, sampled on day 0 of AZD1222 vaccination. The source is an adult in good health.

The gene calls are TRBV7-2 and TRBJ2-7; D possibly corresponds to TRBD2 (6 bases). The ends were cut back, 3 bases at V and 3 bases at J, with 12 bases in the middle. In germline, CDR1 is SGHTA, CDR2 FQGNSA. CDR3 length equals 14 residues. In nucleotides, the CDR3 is TGTGCCAGCAGCTTTGGGGGGTCCCTCTACGAGCAGTACTTC. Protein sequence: CASSFGGSLYEQYF.

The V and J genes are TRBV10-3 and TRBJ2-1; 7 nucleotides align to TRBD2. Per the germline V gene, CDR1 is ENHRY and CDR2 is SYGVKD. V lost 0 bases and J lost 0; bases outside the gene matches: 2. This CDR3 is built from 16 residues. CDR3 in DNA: TGTGCCATCAGTGAGTCAGGCGGGAGCTCCTACAATGAGCAGTTCTTC. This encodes CAISESGGSSYNEQFF.

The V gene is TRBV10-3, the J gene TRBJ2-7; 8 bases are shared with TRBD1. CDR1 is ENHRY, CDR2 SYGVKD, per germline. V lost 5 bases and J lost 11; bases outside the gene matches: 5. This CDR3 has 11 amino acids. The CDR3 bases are TGTGCCATCAGTCAGGGGGCGATGGAGTACTTC. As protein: CAISQGAMEYF.

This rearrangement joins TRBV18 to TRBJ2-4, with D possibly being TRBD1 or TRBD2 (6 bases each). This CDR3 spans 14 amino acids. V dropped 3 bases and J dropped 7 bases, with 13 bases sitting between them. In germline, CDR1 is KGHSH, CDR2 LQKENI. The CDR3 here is CASSPSQGRNIQYF. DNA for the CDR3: TGTGCCAGCTCACCCTCTCAGGGGAGGAACATTCAGTACTTC.

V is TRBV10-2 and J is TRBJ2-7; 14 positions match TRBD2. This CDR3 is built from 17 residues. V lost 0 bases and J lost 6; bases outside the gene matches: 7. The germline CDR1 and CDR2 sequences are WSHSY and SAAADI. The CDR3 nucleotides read TGCGCCAGCAGTGAGTCTGGGACTAGCGGGAGATTATCCGAGCAGTACTTC. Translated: CASSESGTSGRLSEQYF.

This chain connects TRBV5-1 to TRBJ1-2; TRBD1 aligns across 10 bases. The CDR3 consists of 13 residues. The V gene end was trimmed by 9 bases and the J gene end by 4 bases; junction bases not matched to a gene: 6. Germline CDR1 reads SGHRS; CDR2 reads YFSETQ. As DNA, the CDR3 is TGCGCCACGGGGACAGGGGATGTCTATGGCTACACCTTC. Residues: CATGTGDVYGYTF.

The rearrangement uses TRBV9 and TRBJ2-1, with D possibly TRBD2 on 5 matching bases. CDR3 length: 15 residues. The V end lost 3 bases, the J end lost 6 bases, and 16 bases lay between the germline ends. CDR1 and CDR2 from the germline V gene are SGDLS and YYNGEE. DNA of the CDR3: TGTGCCAGCAGCGGGGGAGCGAGGGCCCTCAATGAGCAGTTCTTC. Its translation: CASSGGARALNEQFF.

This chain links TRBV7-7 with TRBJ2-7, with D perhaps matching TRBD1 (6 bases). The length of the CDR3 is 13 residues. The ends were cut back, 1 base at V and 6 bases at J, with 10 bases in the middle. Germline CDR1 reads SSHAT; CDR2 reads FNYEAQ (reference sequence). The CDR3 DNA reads TGTGCCAGCAGCTTAGGAACAGGGTTCGAGCAGTACTTC. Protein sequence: CASSLGTGFEQYF.

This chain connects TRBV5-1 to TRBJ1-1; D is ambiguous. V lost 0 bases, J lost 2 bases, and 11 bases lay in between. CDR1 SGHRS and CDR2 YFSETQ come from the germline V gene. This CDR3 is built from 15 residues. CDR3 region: CASSLEVTYNTEAFF. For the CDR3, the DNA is TGCGCCAGCAGCTTGGAGGTGACATATAACACTGAAGCTTTCTTT. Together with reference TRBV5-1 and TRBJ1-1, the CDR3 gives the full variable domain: KAGVTQTPRYLIKTRGQQVTLSCSPISGHRSVSWYQQTPGQGLQFLFEYFSETQRNKGNFPGRFSGRQFSNSRSEMNVSTLELGDSALYLCASSLEVTYNTEAFFGQGTRLTVV.

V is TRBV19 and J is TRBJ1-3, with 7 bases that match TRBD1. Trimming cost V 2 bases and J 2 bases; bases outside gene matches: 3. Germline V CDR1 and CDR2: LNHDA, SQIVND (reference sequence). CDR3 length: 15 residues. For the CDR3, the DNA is TGTGCCAGTAGTATACCTCAGGGGGCTGGAAACACCATATATTTT. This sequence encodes CASSIPQGAGNTIYF.

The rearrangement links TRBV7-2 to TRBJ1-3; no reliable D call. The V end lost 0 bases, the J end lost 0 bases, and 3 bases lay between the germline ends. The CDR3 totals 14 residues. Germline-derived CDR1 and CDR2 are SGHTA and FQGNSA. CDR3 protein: CASSLARSGNTIYF. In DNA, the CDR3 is TGTGCCAGCAGCTTAGCCCGCTCTGGAAACACCATATATTTT.

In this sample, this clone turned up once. For the CDR3, the DNA is TGCGCCACCAGAGGGAGCTCCTATAATTCACCCCTCCACTTT. It translates to CATRGSSYNSPLHF. The rearrangement joins TRBV5-1 to TRBJ1-6; no definite D call. Germline V CDR1 and CDR2: SGHRS, YFSETQ. V shed 9 bases and J shed 0 bases, with 10 bases lying between them. The CDR3 totals 14 residues.

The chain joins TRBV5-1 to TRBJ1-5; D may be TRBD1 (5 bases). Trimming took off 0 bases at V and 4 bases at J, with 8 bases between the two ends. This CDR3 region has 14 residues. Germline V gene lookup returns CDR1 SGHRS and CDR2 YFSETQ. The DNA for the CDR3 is TGCGCCAGCAGCTTGGCGGGGGGGAATCAGCCCCAGCATTTT. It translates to CASSLAGGNQPQHF.

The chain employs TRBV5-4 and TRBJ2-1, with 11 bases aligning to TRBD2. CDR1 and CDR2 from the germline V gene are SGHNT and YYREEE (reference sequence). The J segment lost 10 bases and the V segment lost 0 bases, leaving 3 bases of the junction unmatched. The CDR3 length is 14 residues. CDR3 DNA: TGTGCCAGCAGCTTGGGACTAGCGGGAAGGGAGCAGTTCTTC. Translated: CASSLGLAGREQFF.

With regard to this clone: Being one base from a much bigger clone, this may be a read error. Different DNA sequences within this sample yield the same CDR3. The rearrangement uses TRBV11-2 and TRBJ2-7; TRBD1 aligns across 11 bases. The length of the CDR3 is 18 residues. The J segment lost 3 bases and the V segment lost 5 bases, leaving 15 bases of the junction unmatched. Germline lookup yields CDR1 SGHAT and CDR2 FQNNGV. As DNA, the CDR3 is TGTGCCAGCAGCGGGCGTCCGGGACAGGGGGGCCCCGACTACGAGCAGTACTTC. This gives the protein CASSGRPGQGGPDYEQYF.

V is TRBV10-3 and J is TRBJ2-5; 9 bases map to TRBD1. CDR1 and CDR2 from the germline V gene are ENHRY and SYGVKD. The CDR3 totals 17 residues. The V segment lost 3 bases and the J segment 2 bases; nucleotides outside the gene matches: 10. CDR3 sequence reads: CAISDRDRVEVQETQYF. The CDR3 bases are TGTGCCATCAGTGACCGGGACAGGGTTGAGGTTCAAGAGACCCAGTACTTC.

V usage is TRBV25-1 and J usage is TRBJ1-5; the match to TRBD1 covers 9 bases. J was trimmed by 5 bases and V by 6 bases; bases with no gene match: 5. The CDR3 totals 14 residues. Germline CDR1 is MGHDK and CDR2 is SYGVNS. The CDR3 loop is CASSGQGTYQPQHF. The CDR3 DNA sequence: TGTGCCAGCAGCGGACAGGGGACATATCAGCCCCAGCATTTT. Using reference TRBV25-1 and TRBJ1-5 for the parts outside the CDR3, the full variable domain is EADIYQTPRYLVIGTGKKITLECSQTMGHDKMYWYQQDPGMELHLIHYSYGVNSTEKGDLSSESTVSRIRTEHFPLTLESARPSHTSQYLCASSGQGTYQPQHFGDGTRLSIL.

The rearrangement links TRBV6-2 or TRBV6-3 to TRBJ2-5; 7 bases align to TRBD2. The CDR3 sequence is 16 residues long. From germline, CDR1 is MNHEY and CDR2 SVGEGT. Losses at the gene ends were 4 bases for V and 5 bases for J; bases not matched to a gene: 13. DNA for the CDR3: TGTGCCAGCAGTTCCCCGGCGGGGGAAGCCCAGGAGACCCAGTACTTC. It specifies CASSSPAGEAQETQYF.

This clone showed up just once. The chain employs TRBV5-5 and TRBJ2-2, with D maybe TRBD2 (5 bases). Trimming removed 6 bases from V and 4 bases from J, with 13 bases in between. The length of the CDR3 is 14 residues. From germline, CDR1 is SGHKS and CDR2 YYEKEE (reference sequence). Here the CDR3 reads CASTLGLLTGELFF. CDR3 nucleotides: TGTGCCAGCACCCTAGGACTTCTCACCGGGGAGCTGTTTTTT.

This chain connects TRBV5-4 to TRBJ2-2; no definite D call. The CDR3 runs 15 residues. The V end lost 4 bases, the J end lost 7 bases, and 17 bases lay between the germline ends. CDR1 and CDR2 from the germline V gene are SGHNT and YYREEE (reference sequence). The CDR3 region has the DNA TGTGCCAGCAGCCCGACAAGGCGTTTTGTCGGGGAGCTGTTTTTT. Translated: CASSPTRRFVGELFF. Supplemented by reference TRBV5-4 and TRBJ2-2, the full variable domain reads ETGVTQSPTHLIKTRGQQVTLRCSSQSGHNTVSWYQQALGQGPQFIFQYYREEENGRGNFPPRFSGLQFPNYSSELNVNALELDDSALYLCASSPTRRFVGELFFGEGSRLTVL.

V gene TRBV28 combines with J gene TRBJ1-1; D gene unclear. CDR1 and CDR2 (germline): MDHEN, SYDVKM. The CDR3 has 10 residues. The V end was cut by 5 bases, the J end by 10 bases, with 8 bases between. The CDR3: CASSGIAAFF. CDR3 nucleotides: TGTGCCAGCAGTGGGATAGCAGCTTTCTTT.

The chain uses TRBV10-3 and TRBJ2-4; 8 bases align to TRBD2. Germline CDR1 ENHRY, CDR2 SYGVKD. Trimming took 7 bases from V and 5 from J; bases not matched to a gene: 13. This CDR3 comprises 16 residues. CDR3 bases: TGTGCCATCATCATCGGACTAGCCGCCCTTCAAAACATTCAGTACTTC. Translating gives CAIIIGLAALQNIQYF.

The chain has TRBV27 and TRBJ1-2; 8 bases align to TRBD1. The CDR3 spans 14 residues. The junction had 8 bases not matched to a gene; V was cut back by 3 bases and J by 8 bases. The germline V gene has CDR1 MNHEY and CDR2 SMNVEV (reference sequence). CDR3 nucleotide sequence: TGTGCCAGCAGTTTTGGCAGGGGGCAAGAGGGCTACACCTTC. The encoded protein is CASSFGRGQEGYTF.

The CDR3 loop is CASSVGTSGGRNEQFF. CDR3 in DNA: TGTGCCAGCAGCGTCGGGACTAGCGGGGGTCGCAATGAGCAGTTCTTC. This chain connects TRBV11-1 to TRBJ2-1, with TRBD2 identical over 14 bases. The CDR3 extends over 16 amino acids. Germline trimming cut 5 bases from V and 6 bases from J; bases unmatched to any gene: 6. Germline V gives CDR1 SGHAT, CDR2 FQDESV (reference sequence).

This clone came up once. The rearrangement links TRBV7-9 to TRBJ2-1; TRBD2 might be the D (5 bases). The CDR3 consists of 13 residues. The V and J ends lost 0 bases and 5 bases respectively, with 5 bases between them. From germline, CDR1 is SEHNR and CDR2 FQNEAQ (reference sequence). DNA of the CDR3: TGTGCCAGCAGCTTAGCAGCGGACAATGAGCAGTTCTTC. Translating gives CASSLAADNEQFF.